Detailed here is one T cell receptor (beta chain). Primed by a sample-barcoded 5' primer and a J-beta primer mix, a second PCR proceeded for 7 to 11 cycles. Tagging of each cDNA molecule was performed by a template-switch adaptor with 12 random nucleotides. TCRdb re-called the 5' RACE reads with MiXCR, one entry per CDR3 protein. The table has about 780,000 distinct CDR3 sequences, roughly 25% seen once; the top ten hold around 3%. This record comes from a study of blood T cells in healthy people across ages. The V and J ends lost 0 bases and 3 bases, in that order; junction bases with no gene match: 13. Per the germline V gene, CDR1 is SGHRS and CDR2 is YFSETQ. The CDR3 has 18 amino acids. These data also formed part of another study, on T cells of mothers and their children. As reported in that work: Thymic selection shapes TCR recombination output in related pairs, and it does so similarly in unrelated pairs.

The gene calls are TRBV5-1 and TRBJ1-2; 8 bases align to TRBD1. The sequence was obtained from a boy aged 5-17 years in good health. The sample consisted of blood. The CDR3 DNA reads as TGCGCCAGCAGCTTGGCCCGGGCAGGGGGCGCGTCGGACTATGGCTACACCTTC. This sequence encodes CASSLARAGGASDYGYTF.